The next 28 T cell receptor beta chains were all read from a single sample in a study of blood T cell repertoires in COVID-19. Libraries were prepared by immunoSEQ multiplex PCR; TCRdb keeps only in-frame clonotypes and omits some of them. Among about 130,000 clones, 80% to 95% were seen once, and the ten largest hold roughly 2.1%. Sequencing input: peripheral blood. The receptors originated from a man aged 45 to 65 with COVID-19, enrolled during active disease.

The V gene is TRBV3-1 (or the pseudogene TRBV3-2), the J gene TRBJ2-1, with D perhaps matching TRBD1 (6 bases). V was trimmed by 3 bases and J by 7 bases, leaving 16 bases between them. Germline V gives CDR1 LGHDT, CDR2 YNNKEL (reference sequence). The CDR3 sequence is 15 residues long. The CDR3 DNA reads as TGTGCCAGCAGCCATCCCACAGGGCCCATGAATGAGCAGTTCTTC. This codes for CASSHPTGPMNEQFF.

The chain has TRBV4-1 and TRBJ2-1; 12 bases match TRBD2. This CDR3 is 15 amino acids long. Trimming at V came to 2 bases and at J to 8 bases, leaving 4 bases not matched to a gene. CDR1 and CDR2 (germline): MGHRA, YSYEKL. CDR3 nucleotide sequence: TGCGCCAGCAGCCAATCGGGACTAGCGGGTTATGAGCAGTTCTTC. Translation gives CASSQSGLAGYEQFF.

The chain links TRBV28 to TRBJ2-3; D possibly corresponds to TRBD1 (6 bases). The CDR3 consists of 16 residues. Germline V gene sequence: CDR1 MDHEN, CDR2 SYDVKM. V was trimmed by 5 bases and J by 4 bases, leaving 19 bases between them. The CDR3 DNA reads TGTGCCAGCAGTCTCCCCCTCGGTCCAGGGGCAGATACGCAGTATTTT. It is translated as CASSLPLGPGADTQYF.

In this sample, this clone turned up once. DNA of the CDR3: TGTGCCAGCAGCCAAACCTATGAGACAGGTGATGGCTACACCTTC. It codes for CASSQTYETGDGYTF. The chain carries TRBV4-2 and TRBJ1-2, with D perhaps TRBD1 (6 bases). V was pared by 2 bases and J by 6 bases, with 16 bases between. The CDR3 is 15 amino acids. Germline lookup yields CDR1 LGHNA and CDR2 YNFKEQ.

V is TRBV30 and J is TRBJ2-5, with TRBD1 matching over 12 bases. CDR3 length: 16 residues. Germline V lookup: CDR1 GTSNPN, CDR2 SVGIG (reference sequence). J lost 4 bases, V lost 4 bases, and 10 bases had no gene match. This CDR3 is CAWTGQGAGTGETQYF. CDR3 in DNA: TGTGCCTGGACGGGACAGGGGGCTGGAACGGGAGAGACCCAGTACTTC.

The genes are TRBV6-2 or TRBV6-3 and TRBJ2-1, with 10 positions matching TRBD2. V trimming: 5 bases; J trimming: 9 bases; junction bases outside the gene matches: 7. The germline V gene has CDR1 MNHEY and CDR2 SVGEGT. CDR3 length equals 14 residues. CDR3 loop: CASSRAGGPSEQFF. The CDR3, as DNA: TGTGCCAGCAGTCGAGCGGGAGGGCCAAGTGAGCAGTTCTTC.

The V gene is TRBV10-2, the J gene TRBJ1-6; D is possibly TRBD1 (6 bases). V lost 7 bases and J lost 8, with 15 bases in between. This CDR3 has 14 amino acids. Per germline, CDR1 WSHSY and CDR2 SAAADI. CDR3 residues: CASTSATGYSPLHF. In DNA, the CDR3 is TGCGCCAGCACGTCAGCGACAGGATATTCACCCCTCCACTTT.

The V call is TRBV7-8, the J call TRBJ2-7; D is possibly TRBD2 (7 bases). The CDR3 consists of 17 residues. Germline V gives CDR1 SGHVS, CDR2 FQNEAQ. With 5 bases removed from V and 2 bases from J, the gap between germline ends came to 22 bases. This chain's CDR3 is CASSPKPGGPRTYEQYF. The CDR3 DNA is TGTGCCAGCAGCCCGAAACCGGGGGGCCCGAGGACCTACGAGCAGTACTTC.

The rearrangement links TRBV5-8 to TRBJ2-5, with D tentatively TRBD1 (6 bases). The CDR3 consists of 14 residues. The V gene lost 4 bases and the J gene lost 0 bases, with 10 bases spanning the gap. Germline CDR1 is SGHTS and CDR2 is YDEGEE. CDR3 DNA: TGTGCCAGCAGCCATGGGGGCCACCAAGAGACCCAGTACTTC. This encodes CASSHGGHQETQYF. The whole variable domain, filled in from reference TRBV5-8 and TRBJ2-5, reads EAGVTQSPTHLIKTRGQQATLRCSPISGHTSVYWYQQALGLGLQFLLWYDEGEERNRGNFPPRFSGRQFPNYSSELNVNALELEDSALYLCASSHGGHQETQYFGPGTRLLVL.

V usage is TRBV19 and J usage is TRBJ2-5, with D possibly matching TRBD1 (6 bases). Per the germline V gene, CDR1 is LNHDA and CDR2 is SQIVND (reference sequence). CDR3 length equals 15 residues. The germline V and J ends were trimmed by 7 bases and 5 bases, with 20 bases remaining between them. This chain's CDR3 is CASTPIAGVVETQYF. As DNA, the CDR3 is TGTGCCAGTACCCCTATCGCAGGGGTCGTGGAGACCCAGTACTTC.

The V call is TRBV14, the J call TRBJ2-7, with TRBD2 identical over 12 bases. Germline trimming cut 6 bases from V and 1 base from J; bases unmatched to any gene: 4. Germline-derived CDR1 and CDR2 are SGHDN and FVKESK. The CDR3 length is 15 residues. CDR3 nucleotide sequence: TGTGCCAGCAGGGCGACTAGCGGGAGTTCCTACGAGCAGTACTTC. Translated, it gives CASRATSGSSYEQYF.

This clone came up once. The genes are TRBV11-2 and TRBJ1-1; D may be TRBD1 (5 bases). Germline V CDR1 and CDR2: SGHAT, FQNNGV. The CDR3 is made up of 15 amino acids. V lost 2 bases, J lost 10 bases, and 20 bases lay in between. In DNA, the CDR3 is TGTGCCAGCAGCTTATATTCGCCAGGGCCAAGGGGAGCTTTCTTT. It specifies CASSLYSPGPRGAFF.

The chain combines TRBV5-1 with TRBJ1-4, with 11 bases aligning to TRBD1. Germline assignment: CDR1 SGHRS and CDR2 YFSETQ. The trim removed 4 bases at V and 7 bases at J, leaving 6 bases unmatched. The CDR3 covers 15 residues. The DNA of the CDR3 is TGCGCCAGCAGCAAGGACAGGGGGCAGGGTGAAAAACTGTTTTTT. Translation: CASSKDRGQGEKLFF. The variable domain in full, completed from reference TRBV5-1 and TRBJ1-4, reads KAGVTQTPRYLIKTRGQQVTLSCSPISGHRSVSWYQQTPGQGLQFLFEYFSETQRNKGNFPGRFSGRQFSNSRSEMNVSTLELGDSALYLCASSKDRGQGEKLFFGSGTQLSVL.

The V call is TRBV7-9, the J call TRBJ1-4; the match to TRBD1 covers 9 bases. Germline-derived CDR1 and CDR2 are SEHNR and FQNEAQ (reference sequence). The CDR3 length is 15 residues. The V segment lost 5 bases and the J segment 7 bases; nucleotides outside the gene matches: 8. The chain's CDR3 is CASSAVTGGSEKLFF. The DNA of the CDR3 is TGTGCCAGCAGCGCCGTGACAGGGGGGAGTGAAAAACTGTTTTTT.

This chain joins TRBV21-1 and TRBJ2-7; TRBD1, the D gene given by the table, was not confirmed from the DNA. TRBV21-1 is a recognized pseudogene. The CDR3 runs 13 residues. The CDR3 DNA follows: TGTGCCAGCAGCACACCACAGGGAATGCAGCAGTACGTC. This sequence encodes CASSTPQGMQQYV.

This clone was detected only once. The chain combines TRBV20-1 with TRBJ1-2; D gene ambiguous. Germline CDR1 and CDR2: DFQATT and SNEGSKA (reference sequence). V lost 3 bases to trimming and J lost 4 bases, with 12 bases between them. The CDR3 loop spans 13 amino acids. CDR3 in amino acids: CSASLDSSYGYTF. The CDR3 bases are TGCAGTGCTAGTTTGGACTCAAGCTATGGCTACACCTTC.

This sequence joins TRBV15 and TRBJ1-2; D unresolved. CDR1 LNHNV and CDR2 YYDKDF come from the germline V gene (reference sequence). CDR3 length: 13 amino acids. The V end was cut by 0 bases, the J end by 4 bases, with 6 bases between. This CDR3 is CATSRDELYGYTF. The CDR3 DNA follows: TGTGCCACCAGCAGAGATGAGCTCTATGGCTACACCTTC.

The chain uses TRBV6-5 and TRBJ1-6, with D uncertain. The CDR3 spans 15 residues. V was clipped by 0 bases and J by 5 bases, with 8 bases between them. CDR1 is MNHEY, CDR2 SVGAGI, per germline. CDR3 bases: TGTGCCAGCAGTTACTCGGAGCCAAATAATTCACCCCTCCACTTT. Translated: CASSYSEPNNSPLHF.

This chain uses TRBV10-1 with TRBJ2-2; tentatively, D is TRBD2 (7 bases). This CDR3 is 18 amino acids long. With 6 bases removed from V and 1 base from J, the gap between germline ends came to 21 bases. CDR1 and CDR2 (germline): WNHNN, SYGVQD (reference sequence). This CDR3 reads CASRTREGGTENTGELFF. In nucleotides, the CDR3 is TGCGCCAGCAGGACCAGGGAGGGGGGGACTGAGAACACCGGGGAGCTGTTTTTT.

This clone appeared a single time. V is TRBV4-3 and J is TRBJ2-1, with 7 bases aligning to TRBD1. CDR1 and CDR2 from the germline V gene are LGHNA and YSLEER. The CDR3 totals 13 residues. Trimming cost V 2 bases and J 9 bases; bases outside gene matches: 4. The CDR3 loop is CASSQTGASEQFF. The CDR3 bases are TGCGCCAGCAGCCAAACAGGGGCCAGTGAGCAGTTCTTC.

The chain combines TRBV21-1 with TRBJ1-5. TRBV21-1 represents a pseudogene. CDR3 size: 15 residues. CDR3 sequence reads: CASSPGGQFHQPQHF. In nucleotides, the CDR3 is TGTGCCAGCAGCCCCGGAGGCCAGTTTCATCAGCCCCAGCATTTT.

The chain is built from TRBV7-2 and TRBJ1-4, with D possibly matching TRBD1 (5 bases). Germline values: CDR1 SGHTA, CDR2 FQGNSA. Deletions cut 1 base from V and 8 bases from J, with 11 bases between. The CDR3 length is 14 residues. The CDR3 reads CASSLVGGGEKLFF. CDR3 DNA sequence: TGTGCCAGCAGCTTAGTGGGGGGAGGCGAAAAACTGTTTTTT.

The chain employs TRBV6-6 and TRBJ1-3; no definite D call. The length of the CDR3 is 13 residues. Trimming left V 6 bases short and J 8 bases short, with 14 bases between. Germline CDR1 reads MNHNY; CDR2 reads SVGAGI (reference sequence). The CDR3 region is CASSLGRFDTIYF. The CDR3 coding sequence is TGTGCCAGCAGCCTGGGGAGGTTTGACACCATATATTTT.

J is TRBJ2-5 and V is TRBV7-9; possible D gene TRBD1, 5 bases. This CDR3 comprises 16 residues. Trimming took 0 bases from V and 0 from J, leaving 11 bases between them. CDR1 and CDR2 from the germline V gene are SEHNR and FQNEAQ (reference sequence). The CDR3 bases are TGTGCCAGCAGCTTAGCTCAGGGCCGGAACCAAGAGACCCAGTACTTC. Amino acids: CASSLAQGRNQETQYF.

This chain uses TRBV19 with TRBJ2-2; 11 bases are shared with TRBD1. This CDR3 comprises 15 residues. Germline V gene lookup returns CDR1 LNHDA and CDR2 SQIVND (reference sequence). Trimming took 5 bases from V and 5 from J; bases not matched to a gene: 4. CDR3 nucleotides: TGTGCCAGTAGTGCCGGGACAGGGGGAACCGGGGAGCTGTTTTTT. Its protein is CASSAGTGGTGELFF.

The chain links TRBV5-6 to TRBJ1-2, with D possibly being TRBD1 (5 bases). The CDR3 spans 16 residues. Germline assignment: CDR1 SGHDT and CDR2 YYEEEE. V was pared by 0 bases and J by 0 bases, with 12 bases between. CDR3 sequence (DNA): TGTGCCAGCAGCTTGGTGGGGCGCCAAGCTAACTATGGCTACACCTTC. Protein sequence: CASSLVGRQANYGYTF.

This chain links TRBV9 with TRBJ2-3; D possibly corresponds to TRBD1 (5 bases). The CDR3 covers 13 residues. The V gene's germline CDR1 is SGDLS and CDR2 YYNGEE. Trimming cost V 2 bases and J 6 bases, with 10 bases left between them. The CDR3 DNA sequence: TGTGCCAGCAGCGTCCAGGGATCGGATACGCAGTATTTT. It is translated as CASSVQGSDTQYF. Full variable domain (outside the CDR3, taken from reference TRBV9 and TRBJ2-3): DSGVTQTPKHLITATGQRVTLRCSPRSGDLSVYWYQQSLDQGLQFLIQYYNGEERAKGNILERFSAQQFPDLHSELNLSSLELGDSALYFCASSVQGSDTQYFGPGTRLTVL.

The chain has TRBV13 and TRBJ2-6, with 7 bases matching TRBD1. CDR1 and CDR2 from the germline V gene are PRHDT and FYEKMQ (reference sequence). V was pared by 3 bases and J by 2 bases, with 16 bases of the junction left unmatched. This CDR3 has 20 residues. The CDR3 nucleotides read TGTGCCAGCAGCTTCAACTCTTTGACAGGGATGAAAGCTGGGGCCAACGTCCTGACTTTC. It codes for CASSFNSLTGMKAGANVLTF.